The rows below give T cell receptor beta chains drawn from one sample of a study of blood T cell repertoires in COVID-19. The protocol was immunoSEQ multiplex PCR, while the TCRdb copy is restricted to in-frame clones and leaves out a portion. This table holds around 160,000 clones, 81% found once. The specimen was peripheral blood. These receptors were collected from a man between 60 and 70 years old with active or convalescent COVID-19. Both conserved end residues are part of each CDR3. A D gene is named only where the DNA matches it firmly. Clone size is shown for a subset of rows, as once, few, many or a class of expanded clone.

CASSFLLTSGRSDTQYF TGTGCCAGCAGCTTCCTTCTCACTAGCGGGAGATCAGATACGCAGTATTTT 17 TRBD2 TRBJ2-3 NA TRBV7-9
CASSQEGTSGSYNEQFF TGTGCCAGCAGCCAAGAAGGGACTAGCGGCTCCTACAATGAGCAGTTCTTC 17 TRBD2 TRBJ2-1 NA TRBV4-2
CASSYEASNQPQHF TGTGCCAGCAGTTACGAGGCTAGCAATCAGCCCCAGCATTTT 14 NA TRBJ1-5 NA TRBV6-6
CTSSPDRDQPQHF TGCACCAGCAGCCCAGACAGGGATCAGCCCCAGCATTTT 13 NA TRBJ1-5 once TRBV1
CATSRTGAYNEQFF TGTGCCACCAGCAGAACGGGAGCCTACAATGAGCAGTTCTTC 14 NA TRBJ2-1 NA TRBV15
CASSPTGGSQPQHF TGTGCCAGCTCCCCAACAGGGGGGAGTCAGCCCCAGCATTTT 14 TRBD1 TRBJ1-5 NA TRBV18
CASSVVQNSPLHF TGCGCCAGCAGTGTAGTCCAAAATTCACCCCTCCACTTT 13 NA TRBJ1-6 once TRBV10-1
CASSLEQINSPLHF TGCGCCAGCAGCTTAGAACAGATTAATTCACCCCTCCACTTT 14 NA TRBJ1-6 NA TRBV5-1
CATSDVESTSYNEQFF TGTGCCACCAGTGATGTTGAGTCTACGTCCTACAATGAGCAGTTCTTC 16 NA TRBJ2-1 NA TRBV24-1
CATEGQGPSRSQYF TGTGCCACAGAGGGACAGGGGCCCTCAAGGAGCCAGTACTTC 14 TRBD1 TRBJ2-5 NA TRBV19
CASSYTDKNNGYTF TGTGCCAGCAGTTACACGGACAAGAATAATGGCTACACCTTC 14 NA TRBJ1-2 NA TRBV6-5
CASSLSQGEAFF TGTGCCAGCAGTTTATCTCAGGGTGAAGCTTTCTTT 12 NA TRBJ1-1 few TRBV28
CASSASETEYGYTF TGTGCCAGCAGCGCTTCAGAAACAGAATATGGCTACACCTTC 14 NA TRBJ1-2 NA TRBV9
CASSLGTGGLNTEAFF TGTGCCAGCAGCTTAGGGACAGGGGGGCTGAACACTGAAGCTTTCTTT 16 TRBD1 TRBJ1-1 NA TRBV7-8
CASRGRGARYNEQFF TGTGCCAGCAGGGGGAGGGGGGCACGGTACAATGAGCAGTTCTTC 15 NA TRBJ2-1 NA TRBV6-5
CASRAGTGFLLRSYNEQFF TGTGCCAGCAGGGCCGGGACAGGGTTCCTTTTGAGGTCCTACAATGAGCAGTTCTTC 19 TRBD1 TRBJ2-1 NA TRBV2
CASSLGAQGATEAFF TGTGCCAGCAGCTTAGGTGCCCAGGGGGCTACTGAAGCTTTCTTT 15 TRBD1 TRBJ1-1 NA TRBV7-8
CASSPTGSGANVLTF TGCGCCAGTAGTCCTACAGGGTCTGGGGCCAACGTCCTGACTTTC 15 NA TRBJ2-6 once TRBV5-1
CASSAGGLTNEKLFF TGTGCCAGCAGCGCCGGGGGACTCACTAATGAAAAACTGTTTTTT 15 NA TRBJ1-4 NA TRBV9
CASSQGFGLVRTETQYF TGCGCCAGCAGCCAAGGGTTTGGGCTGGTCCGAACAGAGACCCAGTACTTC 17 NA TRBJ2-5 NA TRBV4-1
CASSYSYGSPLHF TGTGCCAGCAGTTACAGCTACGGTTCACCCCTCCACTTT 13 NA TRBJ1-6 NA TRBV27
CASSQERGTSPLHF TGCGCCAGCAGCCAAGAACGGGGGACCTCACCCCTCCACTTT 14 NA TRBJ1-6 once TRBV4-1
CASSLQGNYGYTF TGTGCCAGCAGTTTACAGGGGAACTATGGCTACACCTTC 13 TRBD1 TRBJ1-2 NA TRBV6-5
CASSLKGVQETQYF TGTGCCAGCAGCTTGAAGGGGGTCCAAGAGACCCAGTACTTC 14 NA TRBJ2-5 NA TRBV5-6
CASSERTGGDQPQHF TGCGCCAGCAGTGAGCGGACAGGGGGCGACCAGCCCCAGCATTTT 15 TRBD1 TRBJ1-5 NA TRBV10-2
CAISGSRETEAFF TGTGCCATCAGTGGTTCGAGGGAAACTGAAGCTTTCTTT 13 NA TRBJ1-1 few TRBV10-3
CASSLTSGAPYNEQFF TGTGCCAGCAGCTTGACTAGCGGGGCCCCCTACAATGAGCAGTTCTTC 16 TRBD2 TRBJ2-1 NA TRBV7-2
CSVDGGVEGTEAFF TGCAGCGTCGACGGAGGGGTGGAGGGCACTGAAGCTTTCTTT 14 NA TRBJ1-1 NA TRBV29-1
CAISPSDRALYNEQFF TGTGCCATCAGTCCATCCGACAGGGCCCTTTACAATGAGCAGTTCTTC 16 TRBD1 TRBJ2-1 NA TRBV10-3
CASTDNSGRGWEQFF TGTGCCAGCACCGACAACTCCGGGCGGGGATGGGAGCAGTTCTTC 15 NA TRBJ2-1 NA TRBV27
CASSMRGPGNSPLHF TGTGCCAGTAGTATGAGGGGGCCGGGTAATTCACCCCTCCACTTT 15 TRBD1 TRBJ1-6 NA TRBV19
CSAGTGDDNSPLHF TGCAGCGCCGGGACAGGGGATGATAATTCACCCCTCCACTTT 14 TRBD1 TRBJ1-6 NA TRBV29-1
CASSSRLGPSYEQYF TGTGCCAGTAGTTCCAGGTTGGGGCCCTCCTACGAGCAGTACTTC 15 NA TRBJ2-7 NA TRBV19
CASSMNRQGAAGELFF TGTGCCAGTAGTATGAATAGACAGGGGGCGGCCGGGGAGCTGTTTTTT 16 TRBD1 TRBJ2-2 NA TRBV19
CASTLGAGDYGYTF TGTGCCAGTACTCTGGGGGCCGGGGACTATGGCTACACCTTC 14 NA TRBJ1-2 NA TRBV19
CASSGRGAGGEGNTIYF TGTGCCAGCAGTGGACGAGGTGCGGGGGGAGAAGGAAACACCATATATTTT 17 NA TRBJ1-3 NA TRBV6-1
CASSFDMWGVEAFF TGCGCCAGCAGCTTTGATATGTGGGGGGTTGAAGCTTTCTTT 14 NA TRBJ1-1 NA TRBV5-1